This T cell receptor beta chain was sequenced for a study of blood T cell repertoires in COVID-19. Study in general: PBMCs, B-cell-depleted T cells, or T cells provided the cDNA or gDNA that made up the material.

Sequencing used immunoSEQ multiplex PCR; TCRdb keeps in-frame clones, though not all of them. The top ten hold 1.9% of the sample, which has about 300,000 clones, roughly 85% seen once. Per germline, CDR1 LNHDA and CDR2 SQIVND (reference sequence). V was cut by 4 bases and J by 4 bases, with 16 bases left in between. The CDR3 covers 15 residues. The gene calls are TRBV19 and TRBJ1-2; D possibly corresponds to TRBD1 (6 bases). Sequencing input: PBMCs or T cells enriched from blood (not recorded which). This TCR came from a woman aged 25 to 39 who had been exposed to COVID-19. As DNA, the CDR3 is TGTGCCAGTAGTACACGGAGGGAGGGGGGCTATGGCTACACCTTC. Translation: CASSTRREGGYGYTF.